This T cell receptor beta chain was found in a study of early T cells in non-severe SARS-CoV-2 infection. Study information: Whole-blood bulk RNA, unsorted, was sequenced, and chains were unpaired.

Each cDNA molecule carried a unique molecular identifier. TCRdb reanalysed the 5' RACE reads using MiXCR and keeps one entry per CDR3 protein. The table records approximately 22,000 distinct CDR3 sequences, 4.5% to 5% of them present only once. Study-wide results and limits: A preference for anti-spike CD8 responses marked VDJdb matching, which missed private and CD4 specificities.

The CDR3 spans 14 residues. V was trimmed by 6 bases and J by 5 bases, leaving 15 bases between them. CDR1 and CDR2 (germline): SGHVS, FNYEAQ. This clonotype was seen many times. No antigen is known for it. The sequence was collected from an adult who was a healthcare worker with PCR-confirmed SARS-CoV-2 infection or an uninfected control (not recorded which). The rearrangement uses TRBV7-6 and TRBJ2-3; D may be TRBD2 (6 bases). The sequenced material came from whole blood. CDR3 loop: CASSRREAGDTQYF. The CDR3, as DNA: TGTGCCAGCAGTCGTAGGGAGGCGGGAGATACGCAGTATTTT.